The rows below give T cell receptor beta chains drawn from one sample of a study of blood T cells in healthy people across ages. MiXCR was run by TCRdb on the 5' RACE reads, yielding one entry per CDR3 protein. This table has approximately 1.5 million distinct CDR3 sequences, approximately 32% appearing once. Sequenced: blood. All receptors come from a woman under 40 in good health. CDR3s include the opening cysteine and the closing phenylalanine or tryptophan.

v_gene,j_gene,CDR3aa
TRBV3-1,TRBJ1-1,CASSQATVNTEAFF
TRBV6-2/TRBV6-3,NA,CASSYSLADYYEQYF
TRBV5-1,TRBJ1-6,CASSLGQESWSNSPLHF
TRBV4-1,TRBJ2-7,CASSHGQGAVDEQYF
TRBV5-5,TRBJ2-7,CASSLDWALSSYEQYF
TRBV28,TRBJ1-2,CASTPTGPTVGYTF
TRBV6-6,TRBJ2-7,CASSYARPSSYEQYF
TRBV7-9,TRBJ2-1,CASSKVGTGPYNEQFF
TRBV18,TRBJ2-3,CASSPLQVGHDTQYF
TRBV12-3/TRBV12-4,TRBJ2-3,CASQGSSTDAQYF
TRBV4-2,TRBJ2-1,CASSQIYSGAYNEQFF
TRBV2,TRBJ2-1,CAGGGRGRRGNEQFF
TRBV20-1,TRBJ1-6,CSARDQRQSSYNSPLHF
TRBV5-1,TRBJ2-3,CASSLAGYSTDTQYF
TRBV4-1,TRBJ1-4,CASSQVGAWEKLFF
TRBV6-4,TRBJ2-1,CASRDRYEQFF
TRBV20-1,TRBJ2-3,CSAPDPSFSADTQYF
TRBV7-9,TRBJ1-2,CASSLVTYGYTF
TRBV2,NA,CASSEGPGPETYEQYF
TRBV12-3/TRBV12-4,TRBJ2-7,CASKTDRSYEQYF
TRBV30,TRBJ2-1,CAWSPLTLSSYNEQFF
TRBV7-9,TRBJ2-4,CASSALIAKNIQYF
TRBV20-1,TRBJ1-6,CSARSRVGNSPLHF
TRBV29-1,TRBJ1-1,CSVKGNTEAFF
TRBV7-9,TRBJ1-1,CASSLIGGLGKDTEAFF
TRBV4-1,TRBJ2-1,CASSQDPSSGYNEQFF
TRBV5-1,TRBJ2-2,CASSGAETIGVTGELFF
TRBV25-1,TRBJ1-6,CASSVGLHSPLHF
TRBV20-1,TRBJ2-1,CSAAEYSSYNEQFF
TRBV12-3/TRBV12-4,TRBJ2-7,CASSPSRGGQGTYEQYF
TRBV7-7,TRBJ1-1,CASSPLPREKGKTEAFF
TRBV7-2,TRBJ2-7,CASSSRGLSYEQYF
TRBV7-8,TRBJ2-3,CASSLESTETQYF
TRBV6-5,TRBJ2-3,CASRQLRADTQYF
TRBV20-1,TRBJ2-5,CSAESVGETQYF
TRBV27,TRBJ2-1,CASRTAGGAGNEQFF
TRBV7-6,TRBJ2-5,CASTTGPGTGRPETQYF
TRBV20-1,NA,CSARMEGRTRGETQYF
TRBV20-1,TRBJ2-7,CSARWLAGLYEQYF
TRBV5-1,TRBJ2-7,CASSGATSDSYEQYF
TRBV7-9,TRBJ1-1,CASSPGGVGNTEAFF
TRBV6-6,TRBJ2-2,CASRWGPRGELFF
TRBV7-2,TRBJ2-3,CASSLGRAGGGGTDTQYF
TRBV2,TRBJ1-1,CASRRLQGNTEAFF
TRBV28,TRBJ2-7,CASNRGGDSYEQYF
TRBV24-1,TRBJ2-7,CATSDSGKSDEQYF
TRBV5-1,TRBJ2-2,CASSLGSTGTGELFF
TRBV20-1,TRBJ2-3,CSARGRGTDTQYF
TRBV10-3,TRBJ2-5,CAISGGTSGRAVGETQYF
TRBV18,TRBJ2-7,CASSPRRQTYEQYF
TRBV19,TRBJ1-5,CASGGHSNQPQHF
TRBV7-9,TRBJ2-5,CASSLGGPRGETQYF
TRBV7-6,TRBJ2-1,CASSPAAGYNEQFF
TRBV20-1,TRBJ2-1,CSAQRGALYSEQFF